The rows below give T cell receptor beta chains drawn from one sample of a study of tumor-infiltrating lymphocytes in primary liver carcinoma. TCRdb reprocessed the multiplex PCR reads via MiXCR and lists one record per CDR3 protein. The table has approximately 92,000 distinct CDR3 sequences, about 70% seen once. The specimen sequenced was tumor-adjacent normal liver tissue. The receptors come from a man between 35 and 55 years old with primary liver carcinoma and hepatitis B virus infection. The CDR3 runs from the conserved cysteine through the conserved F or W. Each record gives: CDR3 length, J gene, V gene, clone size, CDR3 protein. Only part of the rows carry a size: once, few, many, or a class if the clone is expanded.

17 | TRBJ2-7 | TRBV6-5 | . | CASSSTLAGGLSYDQYF
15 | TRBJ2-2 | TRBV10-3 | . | CAFSDPGVLTGELFF
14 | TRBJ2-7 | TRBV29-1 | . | CIVEVASGRYEQYF
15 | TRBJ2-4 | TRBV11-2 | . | CASTTSAVAKNIQYF
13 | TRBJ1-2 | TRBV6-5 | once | CAGLRSPVDGYTF
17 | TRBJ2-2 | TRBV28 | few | CASSFREGRSSTGELFF
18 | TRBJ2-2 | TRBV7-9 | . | CASSYPTGLIANTGELFF
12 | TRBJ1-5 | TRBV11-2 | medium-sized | CASSSPRQPQHF
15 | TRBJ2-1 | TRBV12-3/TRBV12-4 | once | CASSTPSEFYNEQFF
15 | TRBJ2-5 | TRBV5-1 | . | CASSEEGHVGETQYF
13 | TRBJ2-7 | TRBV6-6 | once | CASSFGPVYEHYF
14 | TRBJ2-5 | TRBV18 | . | CASSPRGGQETQYF
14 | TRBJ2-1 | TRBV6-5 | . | CACSTTSGSNEQFF
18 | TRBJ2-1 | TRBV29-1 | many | CSVEGGGWAGGRSNEQFF
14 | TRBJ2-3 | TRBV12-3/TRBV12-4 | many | CASLTAGVGDTQYF
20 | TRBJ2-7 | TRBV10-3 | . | CAISGDTLQAGGKQRIEQHF
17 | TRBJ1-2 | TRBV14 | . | CVSCQAGALGQFYGYTF
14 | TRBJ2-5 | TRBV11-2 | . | CASSLMYPARAQYF
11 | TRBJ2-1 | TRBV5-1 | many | CASSLVEQQFF
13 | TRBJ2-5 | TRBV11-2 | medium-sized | CASSLNSWETQYF
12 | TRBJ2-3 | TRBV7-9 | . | CASRSSRDTQYF
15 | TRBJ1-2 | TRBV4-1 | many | CASSQSYPQNYGYTF
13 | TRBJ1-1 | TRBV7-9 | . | CASNQGADTEAFF
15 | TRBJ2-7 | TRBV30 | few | CAWRRTSTYTYEQYF
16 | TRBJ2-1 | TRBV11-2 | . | CVSSLRGPGRESEQFF
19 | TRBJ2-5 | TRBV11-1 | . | CASSPPPEVRKDFQGVQYF
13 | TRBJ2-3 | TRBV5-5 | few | CASSLDAGPTQYF
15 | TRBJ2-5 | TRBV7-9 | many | CASTLMGGEGETQYF
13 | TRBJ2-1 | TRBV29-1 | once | CSVEVTDYNEQFF
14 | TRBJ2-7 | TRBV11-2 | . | CASSLAYYSYEQYF
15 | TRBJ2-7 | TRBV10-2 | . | CASIRTSGSGNEQYF
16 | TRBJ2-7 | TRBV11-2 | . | CASSSFPGLRSYEQYF
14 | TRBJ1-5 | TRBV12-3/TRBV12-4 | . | CTSNLLGGYQPQHF
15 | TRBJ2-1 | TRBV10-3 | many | CAISEFSGAYNEQFF
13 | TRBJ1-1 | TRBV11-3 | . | CPSSPQGGTEVFF
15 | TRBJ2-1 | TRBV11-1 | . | CASSLGRELRDEQFF
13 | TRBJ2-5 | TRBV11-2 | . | CASRGGDQEIQYF
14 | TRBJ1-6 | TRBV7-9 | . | CASSLTAGDSPLHF
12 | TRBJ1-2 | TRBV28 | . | CASSLGGRGYTF
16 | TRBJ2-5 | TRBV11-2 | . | CASGLDLGGGQGTQYF
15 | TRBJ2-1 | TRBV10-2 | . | CASYKGAVDPREQFF
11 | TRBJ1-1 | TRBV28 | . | CASIGDTEAFF
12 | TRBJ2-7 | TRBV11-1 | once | CDSGGSAYEQYF
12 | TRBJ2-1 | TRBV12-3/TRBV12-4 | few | CASSPLVGEQFF
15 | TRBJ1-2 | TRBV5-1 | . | CASCSNRGGMSGYTF
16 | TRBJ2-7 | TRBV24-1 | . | CATSDSGAGGPYEQYF
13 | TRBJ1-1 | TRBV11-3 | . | CASSLAGGNKAFF
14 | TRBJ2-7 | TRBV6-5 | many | CASSYRQGPNEQYF
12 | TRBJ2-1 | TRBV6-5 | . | CASRDSYDEQFF
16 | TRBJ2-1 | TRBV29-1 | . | CSVEDHGRGYWNEQFF
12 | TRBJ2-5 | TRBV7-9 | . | CASSILSETQYF
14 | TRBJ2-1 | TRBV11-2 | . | CASSLDRGPDEQFF
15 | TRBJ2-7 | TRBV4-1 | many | CASSQDWGAGYEQYF
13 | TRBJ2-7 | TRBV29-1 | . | CTVLGGSSYEQYF
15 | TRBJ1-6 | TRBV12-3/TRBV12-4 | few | CASSPRGGRNPPLHF
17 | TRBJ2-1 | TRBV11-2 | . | CASSLGLAGEVNNGQFF
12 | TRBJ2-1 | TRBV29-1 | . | CSVEEDSNEQLF
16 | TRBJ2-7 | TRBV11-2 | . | CASSLDSSYLSYGQYF